The 26 T cell receptor beta chains below were found in one sample sequenced in a study of blood T cells in healthy people across ages. With a J-beta primer mix and a sample-barcoded 5' primer, a second PCR ran about 7 to 11 cycles. TCRdb recomputed calls from the 5' RACE reads with MiXCR, one row per CDR3 protein. The table has about 1.4 million distinct CDR3 sequences, approximately 59% seen once. Sequenced input: blood. The receptors here all came from a man between 18 and 35 years old in good health.

This clonotype was seen only a few times. The V and J genes are TRBV29-1 and TRBJ2-7; D not resolved. Germline CDR1 SQVTM, CDR2 ANQGSEA. Trimming cost V 3 bases and J 0 bases, with 12 bases left between them. The CDR3 spans 14 residues. The CDR3 nucleotides are TGCAGCGTTGAGGGCGGAAGAAGCTCCTACGAGCAGTACTTC. Protein product: CSVEGGRSSYEQYF.

The chain joins TRBV29-1 to TRBJ1-1, with 7 bases matching TRBD1. With V trimmed by 5 bases and J by 1 base, 7 bases remained unmatched. CDR1 SQVTM and CDR2 ANQGSEA come from the germline V gene. This CDR3 is 14 amino acids long. CDR3 loop: CSVPTGRANTEAFF. For the CDR3, the DNA is TGCAGCGTTCCGACAGGGAGGGCGAACACTGAAGCTTTCTTT.

CDR3 region: CASGARAYEQYF. The CDR3 coding sequence is TGTGCCAGCGGCGCCAGGGCCTACGAGCAGTACTTC. The chain links TRBV7-9 to TRBJ2-7; D perhaps matches TRBD1 (5 bases). CDR3 length: 12 residues. In germline, CDR1 is SEHNR, CDR2 FQNEAQ (reference sequence). V gave up 8 bases and J gave up 2 bases, with 10 bases separating them.

The chain joins TRBV20-1 to TRBJ2-3, with TRBD1 identical over 7 bases. The CDR3 loop spans 15 amino acids. Germline CDR1 reads DFQATT; CDR2 reads SNEGSKA (reference sequence). The J segment lost 4 bases and the V segment lost 5 bases, leaving 12 bases of the junction unmatched. The chain's CDR3 is CSAEKTGTEADTQYF. The CDR3 DNA follows: TGCAGTGCTGAGAAGACAGGGACGGAGGCAGATACGCAGTATTTT.

The chain links TRBV18 to TRBJ2-3, with D maybe TRBD2 (6 bases). V was trimmed by 6 bases and J by 2 bases, leaving 12 bases between them. The CDR3 spans 14 residues. Looked up from germline, CDR1 is KGHSH and CDR2 is LQKENI. The CDR3 sequence is CASSPSGLTDTQYF. CDR3 in DNA: TGTGCCAGCTCGCCAAGCGGGCTCACAGATACGCAGTATTTT.

The genes are TRBV2 and TRBJ2-2; TRBD1 matches at 7 bases. With 6 bases clipped from V and 5 bases from J, the junction kept 9 bases outside the gene matches. The CDR3 contains 15 residues. The germline V gene encodes CDR1 SNHLY and CDR2 FYNNEI. This CDR3 reads CASSRTPGGTGELFF. In DNA, the CDR3 is TGTGCCAGCAGCAGGACACCAGGGGGTACCGGGGAGCTGTTTTTT.

This chain joins TRBV20-1 and TRBJ1-2; D is perhaps TRBD1 (6 bases). The length of the CDR3 is 14 residues. Germline lookup yields CDR1 DFQATT and CDR2 SNEGSKA (reference sequence). With 3 bases removed from V and 4 bases from J, the gap between germline ends came to 15 bases. CDR3: CSASYAGATYGYTF. CDR3 nucleotide sequence: TGCAGTGCTAGTTACGCAGGGGCCACCTATGGCTACACCTTC.

This chain links TRBV9 with TRBJ2-1; maybe TRBD2 (7 bases). Germline V CDR1 and CDR2: SGDLS, YYNGEE. CDR3 length: 17 amino acids. V was clipped by 2 bases and J by 7 bases, with 22 bases between them. Here the CDR3 DNA reads TGTGCCAGCAGCGTGGTCCCTGGGGGGGCATGGGGGAATGAGCAGTTCTTC. This gives the protein CASSVVPGGAWGNEQFF.

The rearrangement joins TRBV12-3 or TRBV12-4 to TRBJ2-2, with 9 bases aligning to TRBD2. The length of the CDR3 is 16 residues. V shed 3 bases, J shed 7 bases, and the junction held 9 bases outside the gene matches. The CDR3 reads CASSLVSSGEGGELFF. The DNA for the CDR3 is TGTGCCAGCAGTTTGGTCTCTAGCGGGGAAGGCGGGGAGCTGTTTTTT.

The V gene is TRBV2, the J gene TRBJ2-7, with TRBD1 matching 8 bases. Germline trimming cut 11 bases from V and 3 bases from J; bases unmatched to any gene: 6. CDR3 length: 12 amino acids. Germline V gene lookup returns CDR1 SNHLY and CDR2 FYNNEI. The CDR3 sequence is CAGTDRGYEQYF. The DNA for the CDR3 is TGTGCCGGTACCGACAGGGGCTACGAGCAGTACTTC.

Turning to this clonotype: At one boundary the junction diverges from the germline segment, which might be a read error. The V call is TRBV7-2, the J call TRBJ1-5; D is ambiguous. This CDR3 region has 14 residues. Germline V gives CDR1 SGHTA, CDR2 FQGNSA. The CDR3 sequence: CASSLESLNPPQHF. For the CDR3, the DNA is TGTGCCAGCAGCTTAGAATCTCTAAATCCGCCCCAGCATTTT.

This sequence joins TRBV6-2 or TRBV6-3 and TRBJ2-1; tentatively, D is TRBD2 (5 bases). V lost 0 bases, J lost 9 bases, and 9 bases lay in between. The germline V gene encodes CDR1 MNHEY and CDR2 SVGEGT. CDR3 length equals 13 residues. CDR3 DNA: TGTGCCAGCAGTTACTCGGAGCGGCGTGAGCAGTTCTTC. It specifies CASSYSERREQFF.

The chain is built from TRBV10-3 and TRBJ2-1, with 8 bases aligning to TRBD2. Germline CDR1 is ENHRY and CDR2 is SYGVKD. Losses at the gene ends were 9 bases for V and 8 bases for J; bases not matched to a gene: 6. CDR3 size: 12 residues. This CDR3 reads CAMASAGDEQFF. The CDR3 DNA follows: TGTGCCATGGCATCAGCGGGAGATGAGCAGTTCTTC.

This clonotype was observed once. The chain carries TRBV19 and TRBJ2-1; D gene ambiguous. The germline V and J ends were trimmed by 8 bases and 8 bases, with 10 bases remaining between them. Germline lookup yields CDR1 LNHDA and CDR2 SQIVND (reference sequence). CDR3 length: 11 amino acids. CDR3 in amino acids: CASSWIDEQFF. Written as DNA, the CDR3 is TGTGCCAGTTCGTGGATCGATGAGCAGTTCTTC.

Details on this clonotype: Compared with germline, one end of the junction differs, possibly owing to a read error. The chain employs TRBV12-3 or TRBV12-4 and TRBJ2-5; 10 bases agree with TRBD2. CDR3 length equals 19 residues. The CDR3 region is CASTLSQGSLAGEIETRYF. The CDR3 bases are TGTGCCAGCACCTTGAGCCAGGGGTCGCTAGCGGGAGAGATAGAGACCCGGTACTTC.

The DNA of the CDR3 is TGTGCCAGCAGCCCCTTGAGGGGGACCACAGATACGCAGTATTTT. Translation gives CASSPLRGTTDTQYF. This chain joins TRBV25-1 and TRBJ2-3, with D perhaps matching TRBD1 (6 bases). V lost 6 bases to trimming and J lost 2 bases, with 15 bases between them. CDR3 size: 15 residues. The germline CDR1 and CDR2 sequences are MGHDK and SYGVNS.

This clonotype has at least ten counts. A junction end diverges from the germline sequence, so it may reflect a read error. The chain has TRBV5-1 and TRBJ2-7; 9 nucleotides align to TRBD1. Germline CDR1 is SGHRS and CDR2 is YFSETQ. The CDR3 totals 14 residues. CDR3 amino acids: CASSPGTGSYEQYF. In nucleotides, the CDR3 is TGTGCCAGCAGTCCTGGGACAGGGAGCTACGAGCAGTACTTC.

V is TRBV7-9 and J is TRBJ2-5; D unresolved. V shed 1 base and J shed 0 bases, with 6 bases lying between them. Germline assignment: CDR1 SEHNR and CDR2 FQNEAQ (reference sequence). The CDR3 length is 14 residues. CDR3 sequence reads: CASSLVSYQETQYF. The CDR3 nucleotides read TGTGCCAGCAGCTTAGTTTCGTACCAAGAGACCCAGTACTTC. Full variable domain (outside the CDR3, taken from reference TRBV7-9 and TRBJ2-5): DTGVSQNPRHKITKRGQNVTFRCDPISEHNRLYWYRQTLGQGPEFLTYFQNEAQLEKSRLLSDRFSAERPKGSFSTLEIQRTEQGDSAMYLCASSLVSYQETQYFGPGTRLLVL.

The rearrangement links TRBV12-3 or TRBV12-4 to TRBJ2-1; TRBD2 matches 7 bases. The CDR3 is made up of 12 amino acids. With V trimmed by 6 bases and J by 9 bases, 5 bases remained unmatched. CDR3 sequence: CASSHRLAEQFF. The CDR3 DNA sequence: TGTGCCAGCAGCCACCGACTAGCTGAGCAGTTCTTC.

The chain recombines TRBV20-1 with TRBJ2-1; 14 positions agree with TRBD2. V shed 6 bases and J 7 bases; nucleotides not matched to a gene: 17. CDR3 size: 18 residues. Germline loops: CDR1 DFQATT, CDR2 SNEGSKA (reference sequence). This chain's CDR3 is CSATTPRSTSGGENEQFF. In DNA, the CDR3 is TGCAGTGCCACTACTCCCCGGTCGACTAGCGGGGGGGAAAATGAGCAGTTCTTC.

In nucleotides, the CDR3 is TGTGCCAGCAGCGATGGGACTAGCGGATACACCGGGGAGCTGTTTTTT. Protein sequence: CASSDGTSGYTGELFF. This rearrangement joins TRBV5-6 to TRBJ2-2; 11 nucleotides match TRBD2. This CDR3 has 16 amino acids. J was trimmed by 3 bases and V by 4 bases; bases with no gene match: 5. Germline CDR1 reads SGHDT; CDR2 reads YYEEEE.

The chain uses TRBV10-1 and TRBJ2-4; D unresolved. The J call may be incorrect, as the DNA end agrees better with TRBJ2-7. The CDR3 runs 13 residues. Germline V gene lookup returns CDR1 WNHNN and CDR2 SYGVQD (reference sequence). CDR3 region: CASSESVEYEQYF. For the CDR3, the DNA is TGCGCCAGCAGTGAGTCGGTGGAATACGAGCAGTACTTC.

This clonotype was seen a single time. The chain employs TRBV20-1 and TRBJ2-5; TRBD1 agrees at 10 bases. Unmatched junction bases numbered 14, after V lost 4 bases and J lost 9 bases. This CDR3 is built from 15 residues. Germline lookup yields CDR1 DFQATT and CDR2 SNEGSKA (reference sequence). The CDR3 DNA reads TGCAGTGCTACCCGGGACAGGGGAGTAAAGAGACCCCAGTACTTC. Amino acids: CSATRDRGVKRPQYF.

This rearrangement joins TRBV12-5 to TRBJ1-1; D remains unclear. The V and J ends lost 5 bases and 1 base respectively, with 8 bases between them. CDR3 length: 13 residues. Germline loops: CDR1 LGHNT, CDR2 FRNRAP. This CDR3 is CASGVSENTEAFF. CDR3 bases: TGTGCTAGTGGTGTCAGCGAGAACACTGAAGCTTTCTTT.

This clonotype was counted only a few times. The CDR3 here is CASRGTSSYEQYF. CDR3 nucleotides: TGTGCCAGCAGAGGGACTAGCTCCTACGAGCAGTACTTC. This sequence joins TRBV27 and TRBJ2-7, with 8 bases aligning to TRBD2. Germline V gives CDR1 MNHEY, CDR2 SMNVEV (reference sequence). V gave up 6 bases and J gave up 0 bases; unmatched junction bases: 1. CDR3 size: 13 residues.

The chain recombines TRBV12-3 or TRBV12-4 with TRBJ2-1; 10 bases line up with TRBD2. The J segment lost 6 bases and the V segment lost 5 bases, leaving 7 bases of the junction unmatched. The CDR3 runs 15 residues. The CDR3 coding sequence is TGTGCCAGCAGTCTATTTAGCGGGGGGCTCAATGAGCAGTTCTTC. Translated: CASSLFSGGLNEQFF.